Listed below are T cell receptor beta chains from one sample, sequenced in a study of cytomegalovirus exposure and HLA in healthy donors. Profiling relied on immunoSEQ multiplex PCR, and the TCRdb table lists in-frame clones only, not all of them. The table has approximately 150,000 clones, 79% seen once; the top ten hold about 4%. The sample comprised PBMCs. All receptors come from a human donor in good health. Each CDR3 is given with its conserved first and last residue. Each record gives: clone size, V gene, J gene, CDR3 protein. Size values are once, few and many counts, or a class for expanded clones, and some rows have none.

abundance: NA
v_gene: TRBV2
j_gene: TRBJ2-3
CDR3aa: CASKRASGYTDTQYF

abundance: NA
v_gene: TRBV13
j_gene: TRBJ2-5
CDR3aa: CASSLGGGLRETQYF

abundance: NA
v_gene: TRBV11-1
j_gene: TRBJ2-7
CDR3aa: CASSFVSSGGPYEQYF

abundance: NA
v_gene: TRBV5-1
j_gene: TRBJ1-6
CDR3aa: CASSLEQGTPLHF

abundance: NA
v_gene: TRBV28
j_gene: TRBJ2-7
CDR3aa: CASISQGTYEQYF

abundance: NA
v_gene: TRBV30
j_gene: TRBJ1-4
CDR3aa: CAWSPTGNEKLFF

abundance: NA
v_gene: TRBV5-1
j_gene: TRBJ2-7
CDR3aa: CASSLGLAASYEQYF

abundance: NA
v_gene: TRBV27
j_gene: TRBJ1-1
CDR3aa: CASSSLTGGTEAFF

abundance: NA
v_gene: TRBV19
j_gene: TRBJ1-5
CDR3aa: CASTSGQGWDQPQHF

abundance: NA
v_gene: TRBV19
j_gene: TRBJ2-7
CDR3aa: CASSNQYEQYF

abundance: NA
v_gene: TRBV27
j_gene: TRBJ2-3
CDR3aa: CASRTSGSSQYF

abundance: NA
v_gene: TRBV4-2
j_gene: TRBJ2-7
CDR3aa: CASSQERQGAYEQYF

abundance: NA
v_gene: TRBV29-1
j_gene: TRBJ2-1
CDR3aa: CSVVDRSKYNEQFF

abundance: NA
v_gene: TRBV14
j_gene: TRBJ2-2
CDR3aa: CASSSRRLGELFF

abundance: NA
v_gene: TRBV28
j_gene: TRBJ2-7
CDR3aa: CASSSPGQGTGEQYF

abundance: once
v_gene: TRBV1
j_gene: TRBJ2-3
CDR3aa: CTSSSPLAGYTDTQYF

abundance: NA
v_gene: TRBV30
j_gene: TRBJ2-7
CDR3aa: CAWGGTYYEQYF